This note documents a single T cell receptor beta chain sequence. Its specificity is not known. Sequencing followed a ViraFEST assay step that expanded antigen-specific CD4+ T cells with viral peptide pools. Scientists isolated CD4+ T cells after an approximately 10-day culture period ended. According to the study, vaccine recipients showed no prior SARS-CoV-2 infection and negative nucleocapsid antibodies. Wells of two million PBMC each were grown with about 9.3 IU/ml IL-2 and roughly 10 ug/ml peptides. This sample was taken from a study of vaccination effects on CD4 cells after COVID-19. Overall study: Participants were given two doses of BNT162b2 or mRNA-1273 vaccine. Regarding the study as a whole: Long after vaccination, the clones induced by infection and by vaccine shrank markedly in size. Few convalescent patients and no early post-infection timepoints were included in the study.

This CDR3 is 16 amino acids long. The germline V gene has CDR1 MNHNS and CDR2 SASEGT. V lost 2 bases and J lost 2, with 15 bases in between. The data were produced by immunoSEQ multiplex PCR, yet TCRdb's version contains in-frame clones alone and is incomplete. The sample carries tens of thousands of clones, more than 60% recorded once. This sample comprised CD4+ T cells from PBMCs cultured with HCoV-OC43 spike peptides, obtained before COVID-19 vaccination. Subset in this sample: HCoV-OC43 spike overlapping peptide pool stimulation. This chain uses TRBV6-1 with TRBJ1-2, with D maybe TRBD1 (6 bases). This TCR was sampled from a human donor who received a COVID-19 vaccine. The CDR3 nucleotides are TGTGCCAGCAGTGAACTACAAGGGGGGGAGAACTATGGCTACACCTTC. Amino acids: CASSELQGGENYGYTF.